Listed below are T cell receptor beta chains from one sample, sequenced in a study of blood T cells in healthy people across ages. One entry per CDR3 protein, called by TCRdb with MiXCR from the 5' RACE reads. The sample has 650,000 to 800,000 distinct CDR3 sequences, about 42% seen once. The sample taken for sequencing was blood. These receptor sequences come from a man between 60 and 75 years old in good health. Both conserved end residues are part of each CDR3. Fields, in order: clone size, V gene, D gene, J gene, CDR3 DNA, CDR3 protein. A D gene is named only where the DNA matches it firmly. Size is stated for part of the rows, as once, few or many counts, or as a class when the clone is expanded.

many,TRBV6-2/TRBV6-3,TRBD1,TRBJ2-1,TGTGCCAGCAGTCCAGACAGGGGCTCCTCCTACAATGAGCAGTTCTTC,CASSPDRGSSYNEQFF
-,TRBV6-6,TRBD2,TRBJ2-2,TGTGCCAGCAGTTGGACTAGCGAAGGACCCGGGGAGCTGTTTTTT,CASSWTSEGPGELFF
-,TRBV3-1,-,TRBJ2-5,TGTGCCAGCAGCCAGGGGCACAGAGGGTACAATGAGCAGTACTTC,CASSQGHRGYNEQYF
-,TRBV20-1,TRBD2,TRBJ2-3,TGCAGTGCTAGAGGACTAGCGGGGAGGGGGACTAGCACAGATACGCAGTATTTT,CSARGLAGRGTSTDTQYF
-,TRBV28,-,TRBJ2-5,TGTGCCAGCAGTTCCAAGCCCAGCGGACCAGAGACCCAGTACTTC,CASSSKPSGPETQYF
-,TRBV9,TRBD2,TRBJ2-1,TGTGCCAGCAGCGTAGCGGCGGGACTAGAAGGCAATGAGCAGTTCTTC,CASSVAAGLEGNEQFF
-,TRBV4-3,TRBD1,TRBJ1-5,TGCGCCAGCAGCCAGAACAGGGGGCGGGAGCCCCAGCATTTT,CASSQNRGREPQHF
-,TRBV20-1,TRBD2,TRBJ2-1,TGCAGTGCTAGAAAACCGCGGGGGGGCTCCTACAATGAGCAGTTCTTC,CSARKPRGGSYNEQFF
-,TRBV5-5,-,TRBJ2-3,TGTGCCAGCAGCTTGGCCTTCTCAGATACGCAGTATTTT,CASSLAFSDTQYF
many,TRBV27,TRBD2,TRBJ2-4,TGTGCCAGCACCCGGGGGGGGGTAGCCAAAAACATTCAGTACTTC,CASTRGGVAKNIQYF
few,TRBV28,-,TRBJ2-7,TGTGCCAGCAGTCCGAGAAACTCCTACGAGCAGTACTTC,CASSPRNSYEQYF
-,TRBV24-1,-,TRBJ2-1,TGTGCCACCAGTGATCCTCTACGCGATGAGCAGTTCTTC,CATSDPLRDEQFF
-,TRBV30,TRBD1,TRBJ2-4,TGTGCCTGGAGTGTACACAGGGGGCCCCCGCCTACGATGCAGTACTTC,CAWSVHRGPPPTMQYF
-,TRBV5-1,-,TRBJ2-7,TGCGCCAGCAGCTTGGGCGGGACGTCCCGATCCTACGAGCAGTACTTC,CASSLGGTSRSYEQYF
-,TRBV18,-,TRBJ2-5,TGTGCCAGCTCGCCTCGGGCCTCCCAAGAGACCCAGTACTTC,CASSPRASQETQYF
-,TRBV24-1,-,TRBJ2-3,TGTGCCACCAGTGATCCACCCCACGGTGGGGGTTACACAGATACGCAGTATTTT,CATSDPPHGGGYTDTQYF
few,TRBV7-2,-,TRBJ2-5,TGTGCCAGCAGCTTAGGAGGGGGGGCAAAGACCCAGTACTTC,CASSLGGGAKTQYF